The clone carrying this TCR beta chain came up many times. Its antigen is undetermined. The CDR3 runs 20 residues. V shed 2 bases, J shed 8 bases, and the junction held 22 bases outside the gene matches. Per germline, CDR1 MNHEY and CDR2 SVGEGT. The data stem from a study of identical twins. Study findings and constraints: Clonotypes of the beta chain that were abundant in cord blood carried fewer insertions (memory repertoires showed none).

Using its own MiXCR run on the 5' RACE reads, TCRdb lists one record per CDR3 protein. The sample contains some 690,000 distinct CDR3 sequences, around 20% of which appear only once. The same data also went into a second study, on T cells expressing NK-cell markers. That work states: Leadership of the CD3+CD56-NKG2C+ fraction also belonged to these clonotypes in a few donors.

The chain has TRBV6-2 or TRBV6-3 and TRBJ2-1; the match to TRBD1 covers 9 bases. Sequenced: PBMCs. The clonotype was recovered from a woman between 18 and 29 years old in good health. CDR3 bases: TGTGCCAGCAGTTACCGGCGGGACAGGGCCCCAACTAGTCGCAATGATGAGCAGTTCTTC. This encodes CASSYRRDRAPTSRNDEQFF.